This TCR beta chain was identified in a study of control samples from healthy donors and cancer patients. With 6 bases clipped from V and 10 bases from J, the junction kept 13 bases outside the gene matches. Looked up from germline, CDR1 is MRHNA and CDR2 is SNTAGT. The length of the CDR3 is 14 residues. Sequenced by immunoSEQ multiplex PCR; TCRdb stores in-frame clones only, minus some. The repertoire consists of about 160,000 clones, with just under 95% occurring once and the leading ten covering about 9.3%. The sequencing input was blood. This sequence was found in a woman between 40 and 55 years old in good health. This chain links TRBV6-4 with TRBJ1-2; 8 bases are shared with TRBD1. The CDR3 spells CASSLLTGVVPYTF. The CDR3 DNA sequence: TGTGCCAGCAGCCTCCTGACAGGGGTCGTTCCCTACACCTTC.